This TCR beta chain was observed in a study of post-analysis software for immune sequencing data. Study-level results: Patients used about 5 TRBV segments, including TRBV5-6, TRBV5-1 and TRBV20-1, more often than controls.

Unique molecular identifiers were carried by the TCR beta cDNA libraries. Each sample of roughly 0.9 to 11 million input T cells yielded around 500,000 cDNA molecules, so each molecule approximated one T cell. Via MiXCR, TCRdb re-called the PCR reads, giving one row per CDR3 protein. The sample carries 740,000 or so distinct CDR3 sequences, about 53% recorded once. Comment on this clonotype: Its antigen is unidentified.

Per the germline V gene, CDR1 is SQVTM and CDR2 is ANQGSEA. V lost 4 bases and J lost 5; bases outside the gene matches: 19. The CDR3 sequence is 17 residues long. The specimen sequenced was blood. V and J are TRBV29-1 and TRBJ1-2, with 7 bases identical to TRBD1. This clonotype was obtained from a girl aged 10-17 years with multiple sclerosis. As DNA, the CDR3 is TGCAGCGTTGCCCCGACTTCAGGGGGTTTAGGGAAGTATGGCTACACCTTC. It encodes CSVAPTSGGLGKYGYTF.